This is a list of T cell receptor beta chains from one sample in a study of T-cell reconstitution after alpha-beta-depleted transplantation in children. TCRdb reprocessed the PCR reads via MiXCR and lists one record per CDR3 protein. The repertoire holds about 900,000 distinct CDR3 sequences, with less than 30% as singletons. The input for sequencing was PBMCs, mostly from graft donor cells, taken 360 days after TCRalphabeta/CD19-depleted stem cell transplant. These receptors originate from a boy under two years old who had a stem cell transplant for SCID, so the T cells may come from the graft donor. Each CDR3 is given with its conserved first and last residue. The order of the fields is D gene, CDR3 length, clone size, V gene, J gene, CDR3 DNA, CDR3 protein. D genes are given only for firm matches. Size tells how often a clone was seen (once, few, many) or the class of an expanded clone, and some rows leave it out.

D gene: TRBD2; CDR3 length: 14; clone size: NA; V gene: TRBV24-1; J gene: TRBJ2-1; CDR3 DNA: TGTGCCACCAGTGAGGGCGGGGGGTTGAATGAGCAGTTCTTC; CDR3 protein: CATSEGGGLNEQFF
D gene: NA; CDR3 length: 15; clone size: few; V gene: TRBV6-5; J gene: TRBJ1-1; CDR3 DNA: TGTGCCAGCAGTTACCTACGTACTCTTGGAACTGAAGCTTTCTTT; CDR3 protein: CASSYLRTLGTEAFF
D gene: TRBD1; CDR3 length: 17; clone size: NA; V gene: TRBV11-2; J gene: TRBJ2-6; CDR3 DNA: TGTGCCAGCAGCTCCTACAGGGGGCGTTCTGGGGCCAACGTCCTGACTTTC; CDR3 protein: CASSSYRGRSGANVLTF
D gene: TRBD1; CDR3 length: 20; clone size: NA; V gene: TRBV5-6; J gene: TRBJ2-1; CDR3 DNA: TGTGCCAGCACCCCCTTGGGACAGGGGCGTTCGGGACTAGGTCTTAATGAGCAGTTCTTC; CDR3 protein: CASTPLGQGRSGLGLNEQFF
D gene: TRBD1; CDR3 length: 15; clone size: many; V gene: TRBV28; J gene: TRBJ2-7; CDR3 DNA: TGTGCCAGCAGTACCTCAGGGACAGGGGGCAACGAGCAGTACTTC; CDR3 protein: CASSTSGTGGNEQYF
D gene: NA; CDR3 length: 14; clone size: NA; V gene: TRBV6-5; J gene: TRBJ1-2; CDR3 DNA: TGTGCCAGCAGTTACCAACCCGGAAACTATGGCTACACCTTC; CDR3 protein: CASSYQPGNYGYTF
D gene: NA; CDR3 length: 13; clone size: few; V gene: TRBV29-1; J gene: TRBJ2-3; CDR3 DNA: TGCAGCGTGGGTGGTGTGCTGATTGTCACGCAGTATTTT; CDR3 protein: CSVGGVLIVTQYF
D gene: NA; CDR3 length: 16; clone size: NA; V gene: TRBV7-9; J gene: TRBJ1-4; CDR3 DNA: TGTGCCAGCACCCCACCTCGCGGGGGGCCGGATGAAAAACTGTTTTTT; CDR3 protein: CASTPPRGGPDEKLFF
D gene: NA; CDR3 length: 16; clone size: NA; V gene: TRBV5-5; J gene: TRBJ2-1; CDR3 DNA: TGTGCCAGCAGCCCGAGGAGCGCCAGCTCCTACAATGAGCAGTTCTTC; CDR3 protein: CASSPRSASSYNEQFF
D gene: NA; CDR3 length: 15; clone size: many; V gene: TRBV10-3; J gene: TRBJ2-1; CDR3 DNA: TGTGCCATCAGTGAAAGGGGGGCCTCCTACAATGAGCAGTTCTTC; CDR3 protein: CAISERGASYNEQFF
D gene: NA; CDR3 length: 17; clone size: few; V gene: TRBV4-1; J gene: TRBJ2-1; CDR3 DNA: TGCGCCAGCAGCCAAGGCCGAGCGGTGGTTCCCTACAATGAGCAGTTCTTC; CDR3 protein: CASSQGRAVVPYNEQFF
D gene: NA; CDR3 length: 14; clone size: once; V gene: TRBV2; J gene: TRBJ2-2; CDR3 DNA: TGTGCCAGCAGTTATGGCAAGAACACCGGGGAGCTGTTTTTT; CDR3 protein: CASSYGKNTGELFF
D gene: TRBD1; CDR3 length: 15; clone size: NA; V gene: TRBV27; J gene: TRBJ2-1; CDR3 DNA: TGTGCCAGCAGTTTACTCGGGACAGGGCAAAGGGAGCAGTTCTTC; CDR3 protein: CASSLLGTGQREQFF
D gene: NA; CDR3 length: 15; clone size: once; V gene: TRBV5-1; J gene: TRBJ1-1; CDR3 DNA: TGCGCCAGCAGCTTGTTAAGGGGGTCGGGCACTGAAGCTTTCTTT; CDR3 protein: CASSLLRGSGTEAFF
D gene: TRBD2; CDR3 length: 16; clone size: few; V gene: TRBV5-1; J gene: TRBJ2-1; CDR3 DNA: TGCGCCAGCAGCTCTAGCGGGGGGCTCCCCTACAATGAGCAGTTCTTC; CDR3 protein: CASSSSGGLPYNEQFF
D gene: NA; CDR3 length: 13; clone size: NA; V gene: TRBV5-6; J gene: TRBJ2-7; CDR3 DNA: TGTGCCAGCAGCTGGGGTGTGGCCTACGAGCAGTACTTC; CDR3 protein: CASSWGVAYEQYF
D gene: TRBD1; CDR3 length: 19; clone size: NA; V gene: TRBV5-1; J gene: TRBJ2-6; CDR3 DNA: TGCGCCAGCAGCCTGGACAGGGGGCAAAAAAGCCCTGGGGCCAACGTCCTGACTTTC; CDR3 protein: CASSLDRGQKSPGANVLTF
D gene: NA; CDR3 length: 16; clone size: NA; V gene: TRBV12-3/TRBV12-4; J gene: TRBJ1-1; CDR3 DNA: TGTGCCAGCAGTTTCCTTCTGGGCCGAGGTGGGACTGAAGCTTTCTTT; CDR3 protein: CASSFLLGRGGTEAFF
D gene: TRBD1; CDR3 length: 15; clone size: NA; V gene: TRBV15; J gene: TRBJ1-5; CDR3 DNA: TGTGCCACCAGCGTATCGACAGGGGGGTGGGAGCCCCAGCATTTT; CDR3 protein: CATSVSTGGWEPQHF
D gene: TRBD1; CDR3 length: 12; clone size: NA; V gene: TRBV28; J gene: TRBJ2-7; CDR3 DNA: TGTGCCAGCTGTCCCGGGACAGACGAGCAGTACTTC; CDR3 protein: CASCPGTDEQYF
D gene: NA; CDR3 length: 12; clone size: NA; V gene: TRBV20-1; J gene: TRBJ1-2; CDR3 DNA: TGCAGTGCCGCCCGAGGGAACTATGGCTACACCTTC; CDR3 protein: CSAARGNYGYTF
D gene: NA; CDR3 length: 17; clone size: few; V gene: TRBV5-1; J gene: TRBJ2-6; CDR3 DNA: TGCGCCAGCAGCTTGCTGTCCGTGGGCTCTGGGGCCAACGTCCTGACTTTC; CDR3 protein: CASSLLSVGSGANVLTF
D gene: NA; CDR3 length: 15; clone size: few; V gene: TRBV20-1; J gene: TRBJ2-3; CDR3 DNA: TGCAGTGCTAGATCGGGGCTATACAGAACAGATACGCAGTATTTT; CDR3 protein: CSARSGLYRTDTQYF
D gene: TRBD1; CDR3 length: 18; clone size: NA; V gene: TRBV24-1; J gene: TRBJ2-6; CDR3 DNA: TGTGCCACCAGCCCCCGGGACAGGGACCGCTCTGGGGCCAACGTCCTGACTTTC; CDR3 protein: CATSPRDRDRSGANVLTF
D gene: NA; CDR3 length: 15; clone size: NA; V gene: TRBV6-5; J gene: TRBJ1-3; CDR3 DNA: TGTGCCAGCAGTAGGGGCCTGTCCACAGGAAACACCATATATTTT; CDR3 protein: CASSRGLSTGNTIYF
D gene: NA; CDR3 length: 16; clone size: NA; V gene: TRBV5-1; J gene: TRBJ2-7; CDR3 DNA: TGCGCCAGCGGGAGAGTTTTTGACTCCAATACCTACGAGCAGTACTTC; CDR3 protein: CASGRVFDSNTYEQYF
D gene: NA; CDR3 length: 16; clone size: NA; V gene: TRBV5-1; J gene: TRBJ1-1; CDR3 DNA: TGCGCCAGCAGCTTCCCTCGCGGTCAGGGGAACACTGAAGCTTTCTTT; CDR3 protein: CASSFPRGQGNTEAFF
D gene: TRBD1; CDR3 length: 12; clone size: NA; V gene: TRBV6-6; J gene: TRBJ2-7; CDR3 DNA: TGTGCCAGCACTCCGACAGGGTACGAGCAGTACTTC; CDR3 protein: CASTPTGYEQYF
D gene: NA; CDR3 length: 15; clone size: NA; V gene: TRBV7-2; J gene: TRBJ2-1; CDR3 DNA: TGTGCCAGCAGCTTAGGTTCTAGCGTCTTCAATGAGCAGTTCTTC; CDR3 protein: CASSLGSSVFNEQFF
D gene: NA; CDR3 length: 15; clone size: few; V gene: TRBV28; J gene: TRBJ2-3; CDR3 DNA: TGTGCCAGCACCGTACCCAACGCCGTGACAGATACGCAGTATTTT; CDR3 protein: CASTVPNAVTDTQYF
D gene: TRBD2; CDR3 length: 16; clone size: few; V gene: TRBV29-1; J gene: TRBJ2-1; CDR3 DNA: TGCAGCGTTGAAACGTTACTAGCGGGGGGTGTGTCTTGGCAGTTCTTC; CDR3 protein: CSVETLLAGGVSWQFF
D gene: NA; CDR3 length: 16; clone size: few; V gene: TRBV5-1; J gene: TRBJ2-1; CDR3 DNA: TGCGCCAGCAGCCACGGGCCCTTCGGGGCCTACAATGAGCAGTTCTTC; CDR3 protein: CASSHGPFGAYNEQFF
D gene: NA; CDR3 length: 14; clone size: few; V gene: TRBV27; J gene: TRBJ2-1; CDR3 DNA: TGTGCCAGCAGTTTAACCCAAACCCGCAATGAGCAGTTCTTC; CDR3 protein: CASSLTQTRNEQFF
D gene: TRBD2; CDR3 length: 15; clone size: NA; V gene: TRBV6-2/TRBV6-3; J gene: TRBJ2-7; CDR3 DNA: TGTGCCAGCAGTTACACGCGGGGGGCGTCCTACGAGCAGTACTTC; CDR3 protein: CASSYTRGASYEQYF
D gene: NA; CDR3 length: 12; clone size: NA; V gene: TRBV29-1; J gene: TRBJ1-1; CDR3 DNA: TGCAGCGTTGAAGAGGGCAGGGGCAGGTCTTTCTTT; CDR3 protein: CSVEEGRGRSFF
D gene: TRBD2; CDR3 length: 15; clone size: NA; V gene: TRBV12-3/TRBV12-4; J gene: TRBJ2-1; CDR3 DNA: TGTGCCAGCAGTCCCCGGACTAGTCCGTTGAATGAGCAGTTCTTC; CDR3 protein: CASSPRTSPLNEQFF
D gene: NA; CDR3 length: 13; clone size: few; V gene: TRBV12-3/TRBV12-4; J gene: TRBJ2-7; CDR3 DNA: TGTGCCAGCAGCCCCTCGGAGGGGGGAGAGCAGTACTTC; CDR3 protein: CASSPSEGGEQYF
D gene: NA; CDR3 length: 12; clone size: few; V gene: TRBV7-8; J gene: TRBJ1-4; CDR3 DNA: TGTGCCAGCAGCTTCCTCGGGGAAAAACTGTTTTTT; CDR3 protein: CASSFLGEKLFF